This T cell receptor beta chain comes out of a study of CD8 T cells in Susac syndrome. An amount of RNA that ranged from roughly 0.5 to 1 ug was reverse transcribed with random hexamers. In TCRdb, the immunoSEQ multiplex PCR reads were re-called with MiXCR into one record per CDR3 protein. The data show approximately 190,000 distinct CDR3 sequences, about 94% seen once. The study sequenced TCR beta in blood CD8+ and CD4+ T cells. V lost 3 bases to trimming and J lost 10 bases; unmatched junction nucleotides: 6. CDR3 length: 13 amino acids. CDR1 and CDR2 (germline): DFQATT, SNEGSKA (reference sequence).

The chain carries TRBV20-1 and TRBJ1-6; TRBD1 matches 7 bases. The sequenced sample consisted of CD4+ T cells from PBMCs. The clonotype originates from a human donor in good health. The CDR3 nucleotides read TGCAGTGCTAGGGGACAGTCTTCCTCACCCCTCCACTTT. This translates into CSARGQSSSPLHF.